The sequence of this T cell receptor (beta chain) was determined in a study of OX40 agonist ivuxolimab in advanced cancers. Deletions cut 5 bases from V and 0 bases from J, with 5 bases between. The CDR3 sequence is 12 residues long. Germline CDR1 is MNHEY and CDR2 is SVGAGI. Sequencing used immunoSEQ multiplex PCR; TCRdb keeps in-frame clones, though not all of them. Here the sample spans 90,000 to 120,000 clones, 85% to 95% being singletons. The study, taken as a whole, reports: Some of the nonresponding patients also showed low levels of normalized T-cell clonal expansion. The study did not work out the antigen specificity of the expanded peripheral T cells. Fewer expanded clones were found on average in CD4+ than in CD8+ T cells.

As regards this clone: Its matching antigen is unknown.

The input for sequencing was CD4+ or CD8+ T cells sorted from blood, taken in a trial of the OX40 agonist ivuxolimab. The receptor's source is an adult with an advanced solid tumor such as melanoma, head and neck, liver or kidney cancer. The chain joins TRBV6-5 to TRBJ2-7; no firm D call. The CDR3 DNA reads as TGTGCCAGCAGTCTGAGCTCCTACGAGCAGTACTTC. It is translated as CASSLSSYEQYF.